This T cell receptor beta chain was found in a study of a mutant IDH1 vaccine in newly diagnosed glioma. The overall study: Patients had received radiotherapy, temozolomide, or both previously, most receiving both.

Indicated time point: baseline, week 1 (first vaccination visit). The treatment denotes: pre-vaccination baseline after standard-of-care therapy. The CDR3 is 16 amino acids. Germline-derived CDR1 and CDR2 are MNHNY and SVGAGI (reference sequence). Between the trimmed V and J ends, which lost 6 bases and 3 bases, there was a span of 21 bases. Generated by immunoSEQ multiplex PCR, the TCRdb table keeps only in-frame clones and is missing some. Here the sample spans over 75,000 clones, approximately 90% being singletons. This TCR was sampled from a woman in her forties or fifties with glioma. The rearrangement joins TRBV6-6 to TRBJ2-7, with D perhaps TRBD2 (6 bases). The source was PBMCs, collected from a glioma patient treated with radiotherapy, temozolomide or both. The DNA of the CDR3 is TGTGCCAGCAGCTCCCTTGAGCGGGTCCCCCTCTACGAGCAGTACTTC. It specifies CASSSLERVPLYEQYF.